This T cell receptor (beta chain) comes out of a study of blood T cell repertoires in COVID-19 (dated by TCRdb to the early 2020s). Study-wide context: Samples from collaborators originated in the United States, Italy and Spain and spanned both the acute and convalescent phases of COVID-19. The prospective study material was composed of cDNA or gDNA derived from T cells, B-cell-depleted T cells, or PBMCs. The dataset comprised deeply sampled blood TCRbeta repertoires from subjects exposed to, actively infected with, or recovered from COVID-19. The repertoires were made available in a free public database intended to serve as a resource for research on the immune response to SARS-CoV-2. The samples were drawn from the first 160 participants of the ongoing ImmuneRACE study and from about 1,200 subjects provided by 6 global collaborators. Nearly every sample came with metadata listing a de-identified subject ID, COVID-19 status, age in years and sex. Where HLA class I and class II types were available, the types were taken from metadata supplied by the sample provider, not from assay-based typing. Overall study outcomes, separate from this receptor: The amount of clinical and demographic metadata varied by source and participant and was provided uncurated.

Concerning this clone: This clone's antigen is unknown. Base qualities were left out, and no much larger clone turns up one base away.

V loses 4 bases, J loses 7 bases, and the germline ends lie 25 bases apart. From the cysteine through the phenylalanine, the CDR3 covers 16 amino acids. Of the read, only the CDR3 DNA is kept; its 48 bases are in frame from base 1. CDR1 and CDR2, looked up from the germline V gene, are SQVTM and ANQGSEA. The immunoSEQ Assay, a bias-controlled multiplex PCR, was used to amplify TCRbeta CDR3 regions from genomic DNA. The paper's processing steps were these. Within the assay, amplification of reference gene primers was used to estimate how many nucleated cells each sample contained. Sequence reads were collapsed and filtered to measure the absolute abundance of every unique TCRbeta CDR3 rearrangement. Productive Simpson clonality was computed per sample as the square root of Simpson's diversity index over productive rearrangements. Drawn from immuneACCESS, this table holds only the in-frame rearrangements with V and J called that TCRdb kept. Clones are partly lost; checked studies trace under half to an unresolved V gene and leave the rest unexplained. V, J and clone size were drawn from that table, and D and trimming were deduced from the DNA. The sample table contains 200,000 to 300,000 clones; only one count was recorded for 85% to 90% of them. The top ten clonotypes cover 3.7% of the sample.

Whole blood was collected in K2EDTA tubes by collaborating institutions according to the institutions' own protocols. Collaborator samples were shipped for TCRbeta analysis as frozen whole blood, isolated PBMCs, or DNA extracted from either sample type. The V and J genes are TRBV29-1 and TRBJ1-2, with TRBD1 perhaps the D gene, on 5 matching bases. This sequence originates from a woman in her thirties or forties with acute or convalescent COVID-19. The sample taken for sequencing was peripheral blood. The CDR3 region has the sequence CSVGRGSGGPSSGYTF. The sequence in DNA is TGCAGCGTTGGGAGGGGATCAGGAGGGCCCTCTTCTGGCTACACCTTC.